This T cell receptor (beta chain) stems from a study of memory B cells and T cells in multiple sclerosis. Separate sequencing covered autoproliferating (CFSE-dim) and non-proliferating (CFSE-high) T cells from stimulus-free culture. Cultures began with roughly 49 million CFSE-labeled PBMCs, unstimulated for more than 6 days, with replicate wells pooled. Clones were read by immunoSEQ multiplex PCR, and TCRdb kept only the in-frame ones, dropping some. Of approximately 12,000 clones in the sample, 84% were seen once. Turning to this clone: Its antigen is not identified.

The clonotype comes from a human donor with multiple sclerosis. The sequencing sample was made of PBMCs from blood kept in culture.

The CDR3 here is CASGPVDTQYF. The CDR3 DNA reads as TGTGCCAGCGGCCCGGTGGATACGCAGTATTTT. This chain connects TRBV25-1 to TRBJ2-3, with D hard to call. The CDR3 is made up of 11 amino acids. Trimming took 8 bases from V and 6 from J, leaving 9 bases between them. Looked up from germline, CDR1 is MGHDK and CDR2 is SYGVNS.